Listed below are T cell receptor beta chains from one sample, sequenced in a study of blood T cells in healthy people across ages. TCRdb ran MiXCR on the 5' RACE reads and lists one entry per CDR3 protein. This sample has more than 900,000 distinct CDR3 sequences, with roughly 24% found just once. The sample also formed part of further work on T cells of mothers and their children.

The material sequenced was blood. These receptors all come from a girl aged 2-10 years in good health. CDR3s include the opening cysteine and the closing phenylalanine or tryptophan. A D gene is named only where the DNA matches it firmly. Some rows mark clone size as missing; the rest say once, few, many or name a class of expanded clone.

abundance: few
d_gene: TRBD1
v_gene: TRBV11-1
j_gene: TRBJ1-5
CDR3nt: TGTGCCAGCAGCCTATCGGGACAGTCAAAAAGCAATCAGCCCCAGCATTTT
CDR3aa: CASSLSGQSKSNQPQHF

abundance: few
d_gene: NA
v_gene: TRBV11-2
j_gene: TRBJ2-3
CDR3nt: TGTGCCAGCAGCTCCGCGGGGTGGAGGGCAGATACGCAGTATTTT
CDR3aa: CASSSAGWRADTQYF

abundance: NA
d_gene: TRBD2
v_gene: TRBV7-2
j_gene: TRBJ2-7
CDR3nt: TGTGCCAGCAGCTTGTTTTCTAGCGGATACGAGCAGTACTTC
CDR3aa: CASSLFSSGYEQYF

abundance: NA
d_gene: NA
v_gene: TRBV3-1
j_gene: TRBJ2-4
CDR3nt: TGTGCCAGCGGAGATTCGCTCATTCAGTACTTC
CDR3aa: CASGDSLIQYF

abundance: NA
d_gene: NA
v_gene: TRBV12-3/TRBV12-4
j_gene: TRBJ1-6
CDR3nt: TGTGCCAGCAGGGTCTCAAGGGGATCGGTTGGCTCACCCCTCCACTTT
CDR3aa: CASRVSRGSVGSPLHF

abundance: NA
d_gene: NA
v_gene: TRBV10-3
j_gene: TRBJ1-2
CDR3nt: TGTGCCATCAGTGATCAGGGCCACTATGGCTACACCTTC
CDR3aa: CAISDQGHYGYTF

abundance: NA
d_gene: NA
v_gene: TRBV20-1
j_gene: TRBJ2-7
CDR3nt: TGCAGTGCTAGAACCAATTCGGCAGGAGTCACCCACGAGCAGTACTTC
CDR3aa: CSARTNSAGVTHEQYF

abundance: many
d_gene: NA
v_gene: TRBV27
j_gene: TRBJ2-7
CDR3nt: TGTGCCAGCGGCTTCTACGAGCAGTACTTC
CDR3aa: CASGFYEQYF

abundance: NA
d_gene: NA
v_gene: TRBV29-1
j_gene: TRBJ2-5
CDR3nt: TGCAGCGTTGTTTCTCGTCGGGAGACCCAGTACTTC
CDR3aa: CSVVSRRETQYF

abundance: NA
d_gene: NA
v_gene: TRBV24-1
j_gene: TRBJ2-3
CDR3nt: TGTGCCACCAGTGAGACCGGGACTAGCACAGATACGCAGTATTTT
CDR3aa: CATSETGTSTDTQYF

abundance: NA
d_gene: NA
v_gene: TRBV20-1
j_gene: TRBJ2-3
CDR3nt: TGCAGTGCCCCCTTCGGCTCCCAGAGCGCAGATACGCAGTATTTT
CDR3aa: CSAPFGSQSADTQYF

abundance: NA
d_gene: NA
v_gene: TRBV7-8
j_gene: TRBJ2-4
CDR3nt: TGTGCCAGCACCAAGAGGGGGATTCAGTACTTC
CDR3aa: CASTKRGIQYF

abundance: few
d_gene: TRBD1
v_gene: TRBV5-1
j_gene: TRBJ2-4
CDR3nt: TGCGCCAGCAGCGGGCCTCGGGACAGCAAAAACATTCAGTACTTC
CDR3aa: CASSGPRDSKNIQYF

abundance: NA
d_gene: TRBD2
v_gene: TRBV15
j_gene: TRBJ2-7
CDR3nt: TGTGCCACCAGCAGAGATCGACCTAGCGGCGAGCAGTACTTC
CDR3aa: CATSRDRPSGEQYF

abundance: NA
d_gene: TRBD1
v_gene: TRBV5-5
j_gene: TRBJ2-7
CDR3nt: TGTGCCAGCAGCTTCGAAGGGACAGGGGGCAACGAGCAGTACTTC
CDR3aa: CASSFEGTGGNEQYF

abundance: few
d_gene: NA
v_gene: TRBV20-1
j_gene: TRBJ2-5
CDR3nt: TGCAGTGCCACCGGGGGGCCAGACCAAGAGACCCAGTGCTTC
CDR3aa: CSATGGPDQETQCF

abundance: many
d_gene: NA
v_gene: TRBV5-1
j_gene: TRBJ2-5
CDR3nt: TGCGCCAGCAGCGACGTTGGGGGACAAGAGACCCAGTACTTC
CDR3aa: CASSDVGGQETQYF

abundance: few
d_gene: TRBD1
v_gene: TRBV24-1
j_gene: TRBJ2-5
CDR3nt: TGTGCCACCAGTGACCTGGGGCGGACAGGGGAAGAGACCCAGTACTTC
CDR3aa: CATSDLGRTGEETQYF

abundance: few
d_gene: NA
v_gene: TRBV10-3
j_gene: TRBJ1-6
CDR3nt: TGTGCCACTACCTTGGGGCCCCTTGGGGGGTATAATTCACCCCTCCACTTT
CDR3aa: CATTLGPLGGYNSPLHF

abundance: few
d_gene: NA
v_gene: TRBV27
j_gene: TRBJ2-7
CDR3nt: TGTGCCAGCAGTTTGAATGAAGTAAGCGAGCAGTACTTC
CDR3aa: CASSLNEVSEQYF

abundance: NA
d_gene: TRBD2
v_gene: TRBV4-3
j_gene: TRBJ2-4
CDR3nt: TGCGCCAGCAGCCAGGACGCAGGGAGGGCAAACATTCAGTACTTC
CDR3aa: CASSQDAGRANIQYF

abundance: few
d_gene: NA
v_gene: TRBV12-3/TRBV12-4
j_gene: TRBJ1-2
CDR3nt: TGTGCCAGCGTTCGGGGACGACTCGGCTACACCTTC
CDR3aa: CASVRGRLGYTF

abundance: few
d_gene: NA
v_gene: TRBV7-2
j_gene: TRBJ2-3
CDR3nt: TGTGCCAGCAGCTTAGTTCAGGGTGGGAGCACAGATACGCAGTATTTT
CDR3aa: CASSLVQGGSTDTQYF

abundance: NA
d_gene: TRBD1
v_gene: TRBV10-3
j_gene: TRBJ1-1
CDR3nt: TGTGCCATCAGGATTTCAGGGGGCGGCACTGAAGCTTTCTTT
CDR3aa: CAIRISGGGTEAFF

abundance: few
d_gene: TRBD1
v_gene: TRBV12-3/TRBV12-4
j_gene: TRBJ1-1
CDR3nt: TGTGCCAGCAGTTCCGGGACAGGGGCCACTGAAGCTTTCTTT
CDR3aa: CASSSGTGATEAFF

abundance: NA
d_gene: TRBD2
v_gene: TRBV20-1
j_gene: TRBJ2-7
CDR3nt: TGCAGTGCTAGGCCAGCGGGAGGGCGGGGCGAGCAGTACTTC
CDR3aa: CSARPAGGRGEQYF

abundance: few
d_gene: NA
v_gene: TRBV6-5
j_gene: TRBJ2-5
CDR3nt: TGTGCCAGCAGTTACTCGACTCACAGCTATCAAGAGACCCAGTACTTC
CDR3aa: CASSYSTHSYQETQYF

abundance: NA
d_gene: NA
v_gene: TRBV10-3
j_gene: TRBJ2-3
CDR3nt: TGTGCCATCAGTGGCGGACAGCAGACCACAGATACGCAGTATTTT
CDR3aa: CAISGGQQTTDTQYF

abundance: NA
d_gene: TRBD2
v_gene: TRBV3-1
j_gene: TRBJ2-1
CDR3nt: TGTGCCAGCAGCTTAGAGGCTAGCGGGAGGGGCAATGAGCAGTCCTTC
CDR3aa: CASSLEASGRGNEQSF

abundance: NA
d_gene: NA
v_gene: TRBV7-9
j_gene: TRBJ1-1
CDR3nt: TGTGCCAGCAGCTTTGAGATGGCTGAAGCTTTCTTT
CDR3aa: CASSFEMAEAFF

abundance: few
d_gene: NA
v_gene: TRBV12-3/TRBV12-4
j_gene: TRBJ2-4
CDR3nt: TGTGCCAGCAGATTCGCAGAGGGTAACATTCAGTACTTC
CDR3aa: CASRFAEGNIQYF

abundance: NA
d_gene: NA
v_gene: TRBV20-1
j_gene: TRBJ2-1
CDR3nt: TGCAGTGCTAAGGGGACGTTCTACAATGAGCAGTTCTTC
CDR3aa: CSAKGTFYNEQFF

abundance: NA
d_gene: NA
v_gene: TRBV7-2
j_gene: TRBJ1-3
CDR3nt: TGTGCCAGCAGCTTTAGGGAATTGGGTCCTGGAAACACCATATATTTT
CDR3aa: CASSFRELGPGNTIYF

abundance: few
d_gene: NA
v_gene: TRBV4-3
j_gene: TRBJ1-1
CDR3nt: TGCGCCAGCAGCCATCTCCGGGGGGCTCAGAACACTGAAGCTTTCTTT
CDR3aa: CASSHLRGAQNTEAFF

abundance: few
d_gene: TRBD2
v_gene: TRBV6-1
j_gene: TRBJ2-5
CDR3nt: TGTGCCAGCAGTGAACTAGCGGGGACTCAAGAGACCCAGTACTTC
CDR3aa: CASSELAGTQETQYF

abundance: NA
d_gene: TRBD1
v_gene: TRBV15
j_gene: TRBJ1-5
CDR3nt: TGTGCCACCAGCATTAACAGGGGGAATCAGCCCCAGCATTTT
CDR3aa: CATSINRGNQPQHF

abundance: NA
d_gene: NA
v_gene: TRBV11-2
j_gene: TRBJ2-3
CDR3nt: TGTGCCAGCAGCTTAGCGGGTCTCAGTAATACGCAGTATTTT
CDR3aa: CASSLAGLSNTQYF

abundance: NA
d_gene: NA
v_gene: TRBV10-3
j_gene: TRBJ1-1
CDR3nt: TGTGCCATCAAGAACAGACTATCCACTGAAGCTTTCTTT
CDR3aa: CAIKNRLSTEAFF

abundance: few
d_gene: NA
v_gene: TRBV12-3/TRBV12-4
j_gene: TRBJ2-5
CDR3nt: TGTGCCAGCAGTTTCCCGCAACAACAAGAGACCCAGTACTTC
CDR3aa: CASSFPQQQETQYF

abundance: NA
d_gene: NA
v_gene: TRBV3-1
j_gene: TRBJ2-5
CDR3nt: TGTGCCAGCAGTTCCGACTCTGAGGTATACAATGAGCAGCTCTTC
CDR3aa: CASSSDSEVYNEQLF

abundance: NA
d_gene: TRBD1
v_gene: TRBV6-5
j_gene: TRBJ1-2
CDR3nt: TGTGCCAGCAGTTCAACCGACAGGGGCCCATATGGCTACACCTTC
CDR3aa: CASSSTDRGPYGYTF

abundance: NA
d_gene: TRBD2
v_gene: TRBV28
j_gene: TRBJ2-1
CDR3nt: TGTGCCAGCAGTTTTATAGGACTAGCGGCCAATGAGCAGTTCTTC
CDR3aa: CASSFIGLAANEQFF

abundance: few
d_gene: NA
v_gene: TRBV4-1
j_gene: TRBJ1-1
CDR3nt: TGCGCCAGCAGCCAAGGTGCTGGATCCATGAACACTGAAGCTTTCTTT
CDR3aa: CASSQGAGSMNTEAFF

abundance: NA
d_gene: TRBD2
v_gene: TRBV20-1
j_gene: TRBJ2-5
CDR3nt: TGCAGTGCTGGGGGACTAGCGGGACACAATGAGCAGCTCTTC
CDR3aa: CSAGGLAGHNEQLF

abundance: NA
d_gene: TRBD2
v_gene: TRBV4-3
j_gene: TRBJ2-7
CDR3nt: TGCGCCAGCAGCCAAGAGCGGGGGTATCTCCACGAGCAGTACTTC
CDR3aa: CASSQERGYLHEQYF

abundance: NA
d_gene: NA
v_gene: TRBV10-3
j_gene: TRBJ2-5
CDR3nt: TGTGCCATCAGTGAGGCAGAGACCCAGTACTTC
CDR3aa: CAISEAETQYF

abundance: few
d_gene: TRBD1
v_gene: TRBV18
j_gene: TRBJ1-1
CDR3nt: TGTGCCAGCTCACCAACAGGGGGTACCGGTGAAGCTTTCTTT
CDR3aa: CASSPTGGTGEAFF

abundance: NA
d_gene: TRBD2
v_gene: TRBV18
j_gene: TRBJ2-2
CDR3nt: TGTGCCAGCTCACCACCCTTGCGGGAGTACACCGGGGAGCTGTTTTTT
CDR3aa: CASSPPLREYTGELFF

abundance: few
d_gene: NA
v_gene: TRBV28
j_gene: TRBJ2-5
CDR3nt: TGTGCCAGCAGTTTTAGATTTGCGACAGCTAGCCAAGAGACCCAGTACTTC
CDR3aa: CASSFRFATASQETQYF

abundance: few
d_gene: NA
v_gene: TRBV29-1
j_gene: TRBJ2-7
CDR3nt: TGCAGCGTTGAAGGCCCCCCTTCGAGAGCGGGACAATTCAACGAGCAGTACTTC
CDR3aa: CSVEGPPSRAGQFNEQYF

abundance: NA
d_gene: NA
v_gene: TRBV12-3/TRBV12-4
j_gene: TRBJ2-6
CDR3nt: TGTGCCAGCAGTTTGGGCAGCTGGTCCCCCTCTGGGGCCAACGTCCTGACTTTC
CDR3aa: CASSLGSWSPSGANVLTF

abundance: few
d_gene: NA
v_gene: TRBV7-9
j_gene: TRBJ2-4
CDR3nt: TGTGCCAGCAGCTTGGGTACGGGGAACATTCAGTACTTC
CDR3aa: CASSLGTGNIQYF

abundance: few
d_gene: NA
v_gene: TRBV6-2/TRBV6-3
j_gene: TRBJ2-2
CDR3nt: TGTGCCAGCAGTTATCTGGCTTCAGCCGGGGAGCTGTTTTTT
CDR3aa: CASSYLASAGELFF

abundance: NA
d_gene: NA
v_gene: TRBV3-1
j_gene: TRBJ2-3
CDR3nt: TGTGCCAGCAGCCAAGTTTCGATCACAGATACGCAGTATTTT
CDR3aa: CASSQVSITDTQYF

abundance: many
d_gene: TRBD1
v_gene: TRBV14
j_gene: TRBJ2-7
CDR3nt: TGTGCCAGCAGCCATTCAGGGGGCTACGAGCAGTACTTC
CDR3aa: CASSHSGGYEQYF

abundance: NA
d_gene: NA
v_gene: TRBV29-1
j_gene: TRBJ1-3
CDR3nt: TGCAGCGTTGAAGAAGCGGACAGAAGCTCTGGAACCACCATATATTTT
CDR3aa: CSVEEADRSSGTTIYF

abundance: once
d_gene: NA
v_gene: TRBV5-1
j_gene: TRBJ2-7
CDR3nt: TGCGCCAGCAGCGACGACGGACCCGGTCGTTACTTC
CDR3aa: CASSDDGPGRYF

abundance: NA
d_gene: NA
v_gene: TRBV29-1
j_gene: TRBJ2-3
CDR3nt: TGCAGCGTGCACCCTAGCGGCACAGATACGCAGTATTTT
CDR3aa: CSVHPSGTDTQYF